The clone carrying this T cell receptor beta chain was seen once. This sample is drawn from a study of T cell changes during pregnancy in multiple sclerosis. Produced via immunoSEQ multiplex PCR; TCRdb's table is partial and in-frame only. The table lists 85,000 to 120,000 clones, about nine tenths of them singletons. The CDR3 contains 15 residues. Germline V gene lookup returns CDR1 SGHAT and CDR2 FQNNGV. Trimming removed 4 bases from V and 5 bases from J; junction bases left unmatched: 7. The rearrangement links TRBV11-2 to TRBJ1-4; 7 positions match TRBD1. The sample consisted of peripheral blood, taken after pregnancy. The source is a female donor with multiple sclerosis, enrolled in a pregnancy study. The CDR3 protein is CASSWQDRYNEKLFF. CDR3 in DNA: TGTGCCAGCAGCTGGCAGGACAGGTACAATGAAAAACTGTTTTTT.